Shown below are 4 T cell receptor beta chains from a single sample sequenced in a study of PD-1 blockade in classical Hodgkin lymphoma. Each patient relapsed following autologous stem cell transplantation, and prior brentuximab vedotin exposure differed. Purification of CD4+ T cells from thawed PBMCs was achieved by magnetic negative selection. Some clones are missing from TCRdb's copy, which holds only in-frame ones; the method was immunoSEQ multiplex PCR. This table has approximately 8,300 clones, roughly 80% appearing once. The sample here was CD4+ T cells from blood, taken at baseline. The receptors stem from a human donor with classical Hodgkin lymphoma.

The chain carries TRBV28 and TRBJ1-4; D remains unclear. Between the trimmed V and J ends, which lost 5 bases and 4 bases, there was a span of 2 bases. Germline CDR1 MDHEN, CDR2 SYDVKM. The CDR3 loop spans 11 amino acids. As DNA, the CDR3 is TGTGCCAGCAGTAGTAATGAAAAACTGTTTTTT. Its translation is CASSSNEKLFF. Filled out from reference TRBV28 and TRBJ1-4, the complete variable domain reads DVKVTQSSRYLVKRTGEKVFLECVQDMDHENMFWYRQDPGLGLRLIYFSYDVKMKEKGDIPEGYSVSREKKERFSLILESASTNQTSMYLCASSSNEKLFFGSGTQLSVL.

The chain recombines TRBV9 with TRBJ2-1; 7 nucleotides line up with TRBD2. The germline V gene encodes CDR1 SGDLS and CDR2 YYNGEE. V lost 0 bases, J lost 3 bases, and 6 bases stayed unmatched. CDR3 size: 16 residues. DNA of the CDR3: TGTGCCAGCAGCGTAGGAGCTAGCGGAGGCTACAATGAGCAGTTCTTC. Residues: CASSVGASGGYNEQFF.

This clone was seen just once. V usage is TRBV7-8 and J usage is TRBJ1-5, with D possibly matching TRBD1 (6 bases). The CDR3 totals 16 residues. Per germline, CDR1 SGHVS and CDR2 FQNEAQ. V shed 5 bases and J shed 4 bases, with 18 bases lying between them. The CDR3 region is CASSLAEGHRNQPQHF. The CDR3 DNA follows: TGTGCCAGCAGCCTGGCCGAGGGACACCGAAATCAGCCCCAGCATTTT.

This chain joins TRBV2 and TRBJ1-1; D uncertain. CDR1 and CDR2 (germline): SNHLY, FYNNEI. V lost 4 bases, J lost 7 bases, and 10 bases lay in between. This CDR3 region has 12 residues. CDR3 DNA: TGTGCCAGCAGTGTGCAGGATTTTGAAGCTTTCTTT. It encodes CASSVQDFEAFF.